These 12 T cell receptor beta chains share one sample of origin, sequenced in a study of blood T cell repertoires in COVID-19. Generated by immunoSEQ multiplex PCR, the TCRdb table keeps only in-frame clones and is missing some. Of under 95,000 clones listed, around 85% are singletons. Sequences were obtained from peripheral blood. The receptors originated from a woman older than 75 with COVID-19, enrolled during active disease.

In its sample, this clone was seen a few times. The chain couples TRBV10-3 to TRBJ2-7; D ambiguous. The germline V and J ends were trimmed by 2 bases and 5 bases, with 4 bases remaining between them. Germline values: CDR1 ENHRY, CDR2 SYGVKD. CDR3 size: 11 residues. In DNA form, the CDR3 reads TGTGCCATCAGTGAGCTAGACGAGCAGTACTTC. It codes for CAISELDEQYF.

V is TRBV10-3 and J is TRBJ2-7; 8 bases are shared with TRBD2. V lost 0 bases, J lost 6 bases, and 10 bases stayed unmatched. The CDR3 consists of 16 residues. Germline V gives CDR1 ENHRY, CDR2 SYGVKD. The DNA for the CDR3 is TGTGCCATCAGTGAGTCGACTGGAGCGGGAGCGGGCGAGCAGTACTTC. It specifies CAISESTGAGAGEQYF.

The rearrangement joins TRBV6-2 or TRBV6-3 to TRBJ2-2; weak D call: TRBD1 (6 bases). The ends were cut back, 5 bases at V and 6 bases at J, with 16 bases in the middle. This CDR3 comprises 15 residues. Germline CDR1 and CDR2: MNHEY and SVGEGT. CDR3 amino acids: CASSVSEWTAGELFF. CDR3 bases: TGTGCCAGCAGTGTCTCAGAATGGACAGCCGGGGAGCTGTTTTTT.

This chain links TRBV6-5 with TRBJ2-7; D remains ambiguous. Trimming stripped 7 bases from V and 0 bases from J, with 13 bases between. This CDR3 contains 14 residues. CDR1 and CDR2 from the germline V gene are MNHEY and SVGAGI. The CDR3 DNA follows: TGTGCCAGCACCCGCGGCGCTAGCTCCTACGAGCAGTACTTC. As protein: CASTRGASSYEQYF.

V and J are TRBV11-3 and TRBJ1-5, with a possible D match to TRBD1 (5 bases). V shed 3 bases and J shed 7 bases, with 19 bases lying between them. The CDR3 length is 16 residues. Germline V lookup: CDR1 SGHNT, CDR2 YENEEA. Here the CDR3 reads CASSFYFRGSVQPQHF. Written as DNA, the CDR3 is TGTGCCAGCAGCTTTTATTTTAGGGGTTCTGTCCAGCCCCAGCATTTT.

This clone occurred a few times. V is TRBV27 and J is TRBJ1-4, with 7 nucleotides matching TRBD1. The CDR3 covers 16 residues. With 6 bases clipped from V and 4 bases from J, the junction kept 11 bases outside the gene matches. Per germline, CDR1 MNHEY and CDR2 SMNVEV (reference sequence). CDR3 nucleotides: TGTGCCAGCAGACCCGGGACAGAGCTCTTTAATGAAAAACTGTTTTTT. Protein product: CASRPGTELFNEKLFF.

The chain has TRBV10-3 and TRBJ1-6, with D hard to call. V was shortened by 0 bases and J by 7 bases, with 10 bases between the two germline ends. CDR3 length: 15 amino acids. The germline gives CDR1 ENHRY, CDR2 SYGVKD. The CDR3 DNA reads as TGTGCCATCAGTGAGTCGAGGATTGGAAATTCACCCCTCCACTTT. Its translation: CAISESRIGNSPLHF.

V is TRBV21-1 and J is TRBJ1-1; the D segment call TRBD1 is taken from the table without a DNA check. TRBV21-1 is designated a pseudogene. The CDR3 spans 16 residues. The CDR3 reads CASSKGGQVANTEAFF. CDR3 bases: TGTGCCAGCAGCAAAGGCGGACAGGTTGCTAACACTGAAGCTTTCTTT.

The chain links TRBV6-1 to TRBJ1-2; perhaps TRBD1 as D (5 bases). The CDR3 has 13 residues. The germline gives CDR1 MNHNS, CDR2 SASEGT. Trimming removed 3 bases at V and 5 bases at J, with 10 bases between. CDR3 nucleotides: TGTGCCAGCAGTGAGGAGGGGAGGTATGGCTACACCTTC. It is translated as CASSEEGRYGYTF.

As for this clone: A read error may account for a junction end that differs from germline. This chain joins TRBV2 and TRBJ2-4, with D possibly TRBD1 on 6 matching bases. Germline assignment: CDR1 SNHLY and CDR2 FYNNEI. The CDR3 loop spans 14 amino acids. The CDR3 region has the DNA TGTGCCAGCAGCAGGGACACATTGGGGGCTAGAGGGTTATTC. Protein sequence: CASSRDTLGARGLF.

The chain is built from TRBV14 and TRBJ1-2; 7 bases line up with TRBD1. V was clipped by 1 base and J by 8 bases; unmatched bases: 10. CDR3 size: 15 residues. Looked up from germline, CDR1 is SGHDN and CDR2 is FVKESK. CDR3 in DNA: TGTGCCAGCAGCCAAGGAACAGGGGAGGTTGGAGGCTACACCTTC. This sequence encodes CASSQGTGEVGGYTF.

The J gene is TRBJ1-4, the V gene TRBV2, with D perhaps matching TRBD1 (6 bases). The V end lost 6 bases, the J end lost 4 bases, and 12 bases lay between the germline ends. The CDR3 has 14 amino acids. The germline V gene has CDR1 SNHLY and CDR2 FYNNEI. Here the CDR3 reads CASRFDRNNEKLFF. The DNA of the CDR3 is TGTGCCAGCAGATTTGACAGGAATAATGAAAAACTGTTTTTT.